Listed here are 24 T cell receptor beta chains from one sample, sequenced in a study of blood T cells in healthy people across ages. Together with a sample-barcoded 5' primer, a J-beta primer mix was included in a second PCR lasting about 7 to 12 cycles. MiXCR, run by TCRdb on the 5' RACE reads, gives a single entry per CDR3 protein. Of roughly 2 million distinct CDR3 sequences listed, about 50% are singletons. Sequenced sample: blood. The receptors were sampled from a middle-aged woman in good health.

The genes are TRBV12-3 or TRBV12-4 and TRBJ1-4; D gene ambiguous. The CDR3 is made up of 14 amino acids. V was shortened by 5 bases and J by 3 bases, with 10 bases between the two germline ends. For the CDR3, the DNA is TGTGCCAGCAGTCCCCGACGGGCTAATGAAAAACTGTTTTTT. Protein sequence: CASSPRRANEKLFF.

This clonotype was seen a handful of times. The V gene is TRBV24-1, the J gene TRBJ1-2, with D hard to call. The CDR3 runs to 13 residues. V gave up 7 bases and J gave up 2 bases, with 10 bases separating them. CDR1 and CDR2 (germline): KGHDR, SFDVKD. CDR3 region: CATRADSNYGYTF. The DNA of the CDR3 is TGTGCCACCAGAGCGGACTCAAACTATGGCTACACCTTC.

This clonotype appeared a few times. The chain combines TRBV20-1 with TRBJ2-1, with 10 bases fitting TRBD2. The germline V gene encodes CDR1 DFQATT and CDR2 SNEGSKA (reference sequence). This CDR3 is 14 amino acids long. V shed 5 bases, J shed 6 bases, and the junction held 7 bases outside the gene matches. The DNA for the CDR3 is TGCAGTGCTGAAGCGGGGGGGCCGACCAATGAGCAGTTCTTC. Protein product: CSAEAGGPTNEQFF.

The genes are TRBV12-3 or TRBV12-4 and TRBJ1-2; 12 positions agree with TRBD1. This CDR3 contains 18 residues. V dropped 3 bases and J dropped 4; count of bases not matched to a gene: 12. CDR3 sequence reads: CASSFAGTGGLGSYGYTF. The CDR3 DNA follows: TGTGCCAGCAGTTTTGCTGGGACAGGGGGCTTGGGGAGCTATGGCTACACCTTC.

The chain has TRBV5-1 and TRBJ2-5; possible D gene TRBD2, 7 bases. Trimming cost V 6 bases and J 5 bases, with 23 bases left between them. The CDR3 contains 16 residues. The germline V gene has CDR1 SGHRS and CDR2 YFSETQ. CDR3: CASNKGGGGDGETQYF. As DNA, the CDR3 is TGCGCCAGCAATAAAGGGGGGGGCGGAGACGGTGAGACCCAGTACTTC.

This clonotype showed up just a few times. The chain couples TRBV29-1 to TRBJ2-3; D ambiguous. This CDR3 region has 14 residues. CDR1 is SQVTM, CDR2 ANQGSEA, per germline. V lost 3 bases and J lost 1, with 11 bases in between. The CDR3 coding sequence is TGCAGCGTTGACGATCAGGTCGGCACAGATACGCAGTATTTT. It specifies CSVDDQVGTDTQYF.

The rearrangement uses TRBV6-5 and TRBJ2-3, with D possibly matching TRBD2 (7 bases). CDR1 is MNHEY and CDR2 is SVGAGI in the germline V gene. This CDR3 contains 15 residues. Between the trimmed V and J ends, which lost 7 bases and 2 bases, there was a span of 16 bases. In DNA, the CDR3 is TGTGCCAGCACCAGGGGAGGGGTTCCCACAGATACGCAGTATTTT. Its translation is CASTRGGVPTDTQYF.

This rearrangement joins TRBV6-6 to TRBJ2-3; D may be TRBD1 (6 bases). Germline-derived CDR1 and CDR2 are MNHNY and SVGAGI (reference sequence). There are 15 residues in the CDR3. Trimming cost V 6 bases and J 3 bases, with 16 bases left between them. CDR3 amino acids: CASSKRGQNTDTQYF. CDR3 DNA sequence: TGTGCCAGCAGCAAACGTGGACAGAATACAGATACGCAGTATTTT.

Here the CDR3 reads CASSLAPGSPYNEQFF. CDR3 nucleotides: TGTGCCAGCAGCTTAGCCCCCGGGAGCCCCTACAATGAGCAGTTCTTC. The gene calls are TRBV13 and TRBJ2-1, with TRBD2 as a possible D gene (6 bases). The V gene lost 1 base and the J gene lost 2 bases, with 12 bases spanning the gap. CDR1 and CDR2 from the germline V gene are PRHDT and FYEKMQ (reference sequence). This CDR3 has 16 amino acids.

Turning to this clonotype: A read error may account for a junction end that differs from germline. The chain combines TRBV28 with TRBJ2-1; weak D call: TRBD1 (7 bases). This CDR3 spans 15 amino acids. Germline V CDR1 and CDR2: MDHEN, SYDVKM. The CDR3, as DNA: TGTCCCAGCAGTTTATATTGTGTTCAGGGGGGTGAGCAGTTCTTC. Its protein product is CPSSLYCVQGGEQFF. Looking up the rest from reference TRBV28 and TRBJ2-1 gives the full variable domain: DVKVTQSSRYLVKRTGEKVFLECVQDMDHENMFWYRQDPGLGLRLIYFSYDVKMKEKGDIPEGYSVSREKKERFSLILESASTNQTSMYLCPSSLYCVQGGEQFFGPGTRLTVL.

The rearrangement uses TRBV20-1 and TRBJ2-3; 8 positions match TRBD2. The CDR3 covers 14 residues. V shed 6 bases, J shed 6 bases, and the junction held 11 bases outside the gene matches. The germline CDR1 and CDR2 sequences are DFQATT and SNEGSKA (reference sequence). This CDR3 is CSAPPGTRSDTQYF. For the CDR3, the DNA is TGCAGTGCGCCCCCCGGGACTAGATCCGATACGCAGTATTTT.

This rearrangement joins TRBV29-1 to TRBJ1-1; D may be TRBD1 (6 bases). The germline CDR1 and CDR2 sequences are SQVTM and ANQGSEA. The CDR3 loop spans 14 amino acids. Trimming took off 5 bases at V and 3 bases at J, with 16 bases between the two ends. CDR3 protein: CSVTRRGADTEAFF. In DNA form, the CDR3 reads TGCAGCGTTACGAGACGGGGGGCGGACACTGAAGCTTTCTTT.

The genes are TRBV24-1 and TRBJ2-7, with 9 nucleotides matching TRBD1. Trimming cost V 3 bases and J 2 bases; bases outside gene matches: 4. Germline V gives CDR1 KGHDR, CDR2 SFDVKD. The CDR3 runs 15 residues. This chain's CDR3 is CATSDGGTGTYEQYF. For the CDR3, the DNA is TGTGCCACCAGTGATGGGGGGACAGGGACCTACGAGCAGTACTTC.

This chain links TRBV28 with TRBJ1-5; D not certain. Germline CDR1 MDHEN, CDR2 SYDVKM. Trimming cost V 7 bases and J 4 bases, with 17 bases left between them. This CDR3 is 15 amino acids long. CDR3 sequence: CASTRIGLQNQPQHF. CDR3 sequence (DNA): TGTGCCAGCACCCGAATAGGCCTCCAAAATCAGCCCCAGCATTTT.

This clonotype occurred a few times. The V and J genes are TRBV9 and TRBJ2-5; 7 bases fit TRBD2. CDR1 and CDR2 (germline): SGDLS, YYNGEE. The V and J ends lost 2 bases and 5 bases, in that order; junction bases with no gene match: 9. The CDR3 covers 15 residues. This CDR3 reads CASSVSSRGRETQYF. The CDR3 region has the DNA TGTGCCAGCAGCGTTTCCTCGCGGGGGAGGGAGACCCAGTACTTC.

The rearrangement joins TRBV6-5 to TRBJ2-1; 9 bases line up with TRBD1. Germline CDR1 and CDR2: MNHEY and SVGAGI. This CDR3 has 14 residues. With 7 bases clipped from V and 6 bases from J, the junction kept 7 bases outside the gene matches. The CDR3 sequence is CASIGQGPSNEQFF. The CDR3 bases are TGTGCCAGCATTGGACAGGGGCCCAGCAATGAGCAGTTCTTC.

The CDR3: CASSSRQILNTEAFF. The CDR3 DNA is TGTGCCAGCAGTTCCCGACAGATTCTCAACACTGAAGCTTTCTTT. This chain uses TRBV12-3 or TRBV12-4 with TRBJ1-1, with a possible D match to TRBD1 (5 bases). This CDR3 is 15 amino acids long. Trimming removed 4 bases at V and 2 bases at J, with 14 bases between.

This clonotype came up a few times. The chain recombines TRBV5-6 with TRBJ2-3, with 9 positions matching TRBD2. The germline gives CDR1 SGHDT, CDR2 YYEEEE. The CDR3 runs 15 residues. J gave up 1 base and V 5 bases, and 5 bases lay outside the gene matches. CDR3 DNA: TGTGCCAGCAGTAAGGGACTAGCAGGCACAGATACGCAGTATTTT. Protein product: CASSKGLAGTDTQYF.

V and J are TRBV12-5 and TRBJ2-1, with D tentatively TRBD1 or TRBD2 (5 bases each). This CDR3 spans 15 amino acids. Germline assignment: CDR1 LGHNT and CDR2 FRNRAP. V lost 7 bases and J lost 2, with 15 bases in between. CDR3 in amino acids: CASALGVDAYNEQFF. The DNA of the CDR3 is TGTGCTAGTGCATTGGGGGTTGATGCCTACAATGAGCAGTTCTTC.

The chain carries TRBV6-6 and TRBJ1-2; 7 positions agree with TRBD1. Germline CDR1 and CDR2: MNHNY and SVGAGI (reference sequence). The CDR3 has 13 residues. With V trimmed by 7 bases and J by 6 bases, 8 bases remained unmatched. CDR3 nucleotide sequence: TGTGCCAGCACAAGACAGGGTGGGCATGGCTACACCTTC. This gives the protein CASTRQGGHGYTF.

The CDR3 here is CASSSLDFQRFF. CDR3 sequence (DNA): TGTGCCAGCAGTTCGCTGGACTTTCAGAGGTTCTTC. The chain recombines TRBV27 with TRBJ2-1; TRBD2 might be the D (5 bases). V lost 4 bases, J lost 15 bases, and 16 bases lay in between. The length of the CDR3 is 12 residues. Germline CDR1 is MNHEY and CDR2 is SMNVEV (reference sequence).

The chain recombines TRBV20-1 with TRBJ1-4; TRBD1 matches 10 bases. With V trimmed by 5 bases and J by 8 bases, 8 bases remained unmatched. The CDR3 is 14 amino acids. In germline, CDR1 is DFQATT, CDR2 SNEGSKA (reference sequence). This CDR3 is CSAHMGQGSEKLFF. The CDR3 DNA follows: TGCAGTGCTCACATGGGACAGGGGAGCGAAAAACTGTTTTTT.

Concerning this clonotype: The junction differs from germline at one of its ends, possibly a read error. CDR3 sequence: CASSLRDYGFTF. CDR3 sequence (DNA): TGTGCCAGCAGCTTACGGGACTATGGCTTCACCTTC. The V call is TRBV7-2, the J call TRBJ1-2; possibly TRBD1 for D (5 bases). Germline-derived CDR1 and CDR2 are SGHTA and FQGNSA. The CDR3 totals 12 residues.

For the CDR3, the DNA is TGCAGTGCTAGGGACCCTCCATACGAGCAGTACTTC. As protein: CSARDPPYEQYF. The rearrangement links TRBV20-1 to TRBJ2-7; no definite D call. V was shortened by 3 bases and J by 4 bases, with 10 bases between the two germline ends. The V gene's germline CDR1 is DFQATT and CDR2 SNEGSKA (reference sequence). The length of the CDR3 is 12 residues.